This is a list of T cell receptor beta chains from one sample in a study of blood T cell repertoires in COVID-19. Assay: immunoSEQ multiplex PCR; the TCRdb copy retains only in-frame clones and omits some. The sample holds 200,000 to 250,000 clones, 75% to 90% seen once. Sequencing was done on a sample of PBMCs or T cells enriched from blood (not recorded which). The receptors were gathered from a woman aged 25-40 years who had been exposed to COVID-19. Both conserved end residues are part of each CDR3. The order of the fields is D gene, V gene, CDR3 length, clone size, J gene, CDR3 DNA, CDR3 protein. The D gene is left open where the match is weak. Not all rows give a size; the values are once, few, many and, for expanded clones, a class.

d_call: NA; v_call: TRBV6-1; cdr3_length: 17; clone_size: NA; j_call: TRBJ1-5; cdr3_nt: TGTGCCAGCAGTGACAGGACAGTCGTGAAACGCAATCAGCCCCAGCATTTT; cdr3_aa: CASSDRTVVKRNQPQHF
d_call: TRBD2; v_call: TRBV2; cdr3_length: 15; clone_size: NA; j_call: TRBJ2-7; cdr3_nt: TGTGCCAGCAGTGAAAGTTGGACTAGTAACTACGAGCAGTACTTC; cdr3_aa: CASSESWTSNYEQYF
d_call: TRBD2; v_call: TRBV6-5; cdr3_length: 15; clone_size: NA; j_call: TRBJ2-7; cdr3_nt: TGTGCCAGCAACCGAGCGGGAGGGCCCTCCTACGAGCAGTACTTC; cdr3_aa: CASNRAGGPSYEQYF
d_call: TRBD2; v_call: TRBV24-1; cdr3_length: 15; clone_size: NA; j_call: TRBJ2-5; cdr3_nt: TGTGCCACCAGTGATTGGCGGGAGGGTGGAGAGACCCAGTACTTC; cdr3_aa: CATSDWREGGETQYF
d_call: NA; v_call: TRBV18; cdr3_length: 14; clone_size: NA; j_call: TRBJ1-1; cdr3_nt: TGTGCCAGCTCACCAATGGCTGAGAACACTGAAGCTTTCTTT; cdr3_aa: CASSPMAENTEAFF
d_call: NA; v_call: TRBV5-1; cdr3_length: 12; clone_size: NA; j_call: TRBJ2-7; cdr3_nt: TGCGCCAGCAGCCCGGACACCTACGAGCAGTACTTC; cdr3_aa: CASSPDTYEQYF
d_call: NA; v_call: TRBV7-2; cdr3_length: 14; clone_size: NA; j_call: TRBJ1-1; cdr3_nt: TGTGCCAGCAGCCCTAAAGGGGGTGGGACTGAAGCTTTCTTT; cdr3_aa: CASSPKGGGTEAFF
d_call: NA; v_call: TRBV10-3; cdr3_length: 14; clone_size: NA; j_call: TRBJ2-5; cdr3_nt: TGTGCCATCAGTGAGTCCCTAGCGCAAGAGACCCAGTACTTC; cdr3_aa: CAISESLAQETQYF
d_call: TRBD2; v_call: TRBV11-2; cdr3_length: 15; clone_size: NA; j_call: TRBJ2-7; cdr3_nt: TGTGCCAGCAGCCAAGAATTTAGCGGGAGAGGTTTTGAGTACTTC; cdr3_aa: CASSQEFSGRGFEYF
d_call: TRBD1; v_call: TRBV6-5; cdr3_length: 14; clone_size: many; j_call: TRBJ1-1; cdr3_nt: TGTGCCAGCAGTTTAGGCAGGGGGCTCACTGAAGCTTTCTTT; cdr3_aa: CASSLGRGLTEAFF
d_call: TRBD1; v_call: TRBV6-1; cdr3_length: 13; clone_size: NA; j_call: TRBJ2-5; cdr3_nt: TGTGCCAGCAGTTTAGACAGGGGCGAGACCCAGTACTTC; cdr3_aa: CASSLDRGETQYF
d_call: TRBD1; v_call: TRBV27; cdr3_length: 18; clone_size: NA; j_call: TRBJ1-2; cdr3_nt: TGTGCCAGCAGTTTATATTCCCCCGGACAGGCCGCTAACTATGGCTACACCTTC; cdr3_aa: CASSLYSPGQAANYGYTF
d_call: TRBD2; v_call: TRBV30; cdr3_length: 12; clone_size: NA; j_call: TRBJ2-1; cdr3_nt: TGTGCCTGTATAGCGGGGGGGTATGAGCAGTTCTTC; cdr3_aa: CACIAGGYEQFF
d_call: NA; v_call: TRBV9; cdr3_length: 15; clone_size: NA; j_call: TRBJ2-3; cdr3_nt: TGTGCCAGCAGCGTAACCCAGGGATACACAGATACGCAGTATTTT; cdr3_aa: CASSVTQGYTDTQYF
d_call: NA; v_call: TRBV30; cdr3_length: 11; clone_size: NA; j_call: TRBJ2-7; cdr3_nt: TGTGCCTGGAGGACTGCTTACGAGCAGTACTTC; cdr3_aa: CAWRTAYEQYF
d_call: NA; v_call: TRBV5-1; cdr3_length: 12; clone_size: NA; j_call: TRBJ2-2; cdr3_nt: TGCGCCAGCAGGGGGGGAGCCGGGGAGCTGTTTTTT; cdr3_aa: CASRGGAGELFF
d_call: TRBD1; v_call: TRBV11-2; cdr3_length: 13; clone_size: NA; j_call: TRBJ1-2; cdr3_nt: TGTGCCAGCAGCTCAACAGGGGGATGGCGCTACACCTTC; cdr3_aa: CASSSTGGWRYTF
d_call: TRBD2; v_call: TRBV11-2; cdr3_length: 16; clone_size: NA; j_call: TRBJ2-7; cdr3_nt: TGTGCCAGCAGCCCGGGACTAGCGGGAGGGACCTACGAGCAGTACTTC; cdr3_aa: CASSPGLAGGTYEQYF
d_call: NA; v_call: TRBV29-1; cdr3_length: 13; clone_size: NA; j_call: TRBJ2-2; cdr3_nt: TGCAGCGCCAGTCTAGCGAACCCCGGGGAGCTGTTTTTT; cdr3_aa: CSASLANPGELFF
d_call: TRBD1; v_call: TRBV19; cdr3_length: 14; clone_size: NA; j_call: TRBJ1-5; cdr3_nt: TGTGCCAGTAGTATTACAGGGGAACGACAGCCCCAGCATTTT; cdr3_aa: CASSITGERQPQHF
d_call: TRBD1; v_call: TRBV3-1/TRBV3-2; cdr3_length: 14; clone_size: once; j_call: TRBJ1-4; cdr3_nt: TGTGCCAGCAGTTTCGGGACAGGGGAGGAAAAACTGTTTTTT; cdr3_aa: CASSFGTGEEKLFF
d_call: NA; v_call: TRBV5-5; cdr3_length: 18; clone_size: NA; j_call: TRBJ1-1; cdr3_nt: TGTGCCAGCAGCTTGGTTCCAGGGGCGGTGGTAGCCAACACTGAAGCTTTCTTT; cdr3_aa: CASSLVPGAVVANTEAFF
d_call: NA; v_call: TRBV27; cdr3_length: 15; clone_size: NA; j_call: TRBJ2-5; cdr3_nt: TGTGCCAGCAGTTTATCGACGTCGAGGGAAGAGACCCAGTACTTC; cdr3_aa: CASSLSTSREETQYF
d_call: NA; v_call: TRBV7-9; cdr3_length: 13; clone_size: NA; j_call: TRBJ1-4; cdr3_nt: TGTGCCAGCGGGCTGCCAGGGCTAGAAAAACTGTTTTTT; cdr3_aa: CASGLPGLEKLFF
d_call: TRBD1; v_call: TRBV19; cdr3_length: 18; clone_size: NA; j_call: TRBJ1-5; cdr3_nt: TGTGCCAGTAGTAACTTCGGGACAGGGGACGGTAGCAATCAGCCCCAGCATTTT; cdr3_aa: CASSNFGTGDGSNQPQHF
d_call: NA; v_call: TRBV5-6; cdr3_length: 15; clone_size: NA; j_call: TRBJ1-2; cdr3_nt: TGTGCCAGCGCATCCTTTCCGCCCGGTGACTATGGCTACACCTTC; cdr3_aa: CASASFPPGDYGYTF
d_call: NA; v_call: TRBV19; cdr3_length: 15; clone_size: NA; j_call: TRBJ1-5; cdr3_nt: TGTGCCAGTAGTATAGAAGAGATCGGGTTATGGCCCCAGCATTTT; cdr3_aa: CASSIEEIGLWPQHF
d_call: TRBD2; v_call: TRBV18; cdr3_length: 14; clone_size: once; j_call: TRBJ2-5; cdr3_nt: TGTGCCAGCTCACGGACTAGCGCCCAAGAGACCCAGTACTTC; cdr3_aa: CASSRTSAQETQYF
d_call: TRBD1; v_call: TRBV5-1; cdr3_length: 14; clone_size: NA; j_call: TRBJ1-1; cdr3_nt: TGCGCCAGCAGCTGGGGGACAGGGAAGATGTCGGCTTTCTTT; cdr3_aa: CASSWGTGKMSAFF
d_call: TRBD2; v_call: TRBV29-1; cdr3_length: 11; clone_size: NA; j_call: TRBJ2-1; cdr3_nt: TGCAGCGTCGGAACTAGCGGACTTCAGTTCTTC; cdr3_aa: CSVGTSGLQFF
d_call: NA; v_call: TRBV7-9; cdr3_length: 15; clone_size: NA; j_call: TRBJ2-5; cdr3_nt: TGTGCCAGCAGCTACCGGGTCCTGAACCAGGAGACCCAGTACTTC; cdr3_aa: CASSYRVLNQETQYF
d_call: NA; v_call: TRBV6-5; cdr3_length: 13; clone_size: few; j_call: TRBJ2-7; cdr3_nt: TGTGCCAGCATGTATGACCAGGGATACGAGCAGTACTTC; cdr3_aa: CASMYDQGYEQYF
d_call: TRBD2; v_call: TRBV18; cdr3_length: 15; clone_size: once; j_call: TRBJ2-7; cdr3_nt: TGTGCCAGCTCGCCAGGACTAGCGGGGCCCTACGAGCAGTACTTC; cdr3_aa: CASSPGLAGPYEQYF
d_call: NA; v_call: TRBV29-1; cdr3_length: 15; clone_size: NA; j_call: TRBJ2-5; cdr3_nt: TGCAGCGCATTTCGGACTGGGGAGGTTGGGGAGACCCAGTACTTC; cdr3_aa: CSAFRTGEVGETQYF
d_call: NA; v_call: TRBV28; cdr3_length: 15; clone_size: NA; j_call: TRBJ1-4; cdr3_nt: TGTGCCAGCAGTCGCATGGGCCAGTCTAATGAAAAACTGTTTTTT; cdr3_aa: CASSRMGQSNEKLFF
d_call: NA; v_call: TRBV7-2; cdr3_length: 17; clone_size: NA; j_call: TRBJ2-3; cdr3_nt: TGTGCCAGCAGCTTAGCGATCCAGCGGGCCCGCACAGATACGCAGTATTTT; cdr3_aa: CASSLAIQRARTDTQYF
d_call: TRBD2; v_call: TRBV30; cdr3_length: 15; clone_size: NA; j_call: TRBJ2-7; cdr3_nt: TGTGCCTGGAGGCCAATAGGGACTAGGTCCTACGAGCAGTACTTC; cdr3_aa: CAWRPIGTRSYEQYF
d_call: NA; v_call: TRBV5-4; cdr3_length: 14; clone_size: NA; j_call: TRBJ2-7; cdr3_nt: TGTGCCAGCAGTGGGGTCGTGGAGGTCTACGAGCAGTACTTC; cdr3_aa: CASSGVVEVYEQYF
d_call: NA; v_call: TRBV11-2; cdr3_length: 15; clone_size: NA; j_call: TRBJ2-1; cdr3_nt: TGTGCCAGCAGCTTAGATCGCGGGGTGGGGAATGAGCAGTTCTTC; cdr3_aa: CASSLDRGVGNEQFF
d_call: NA; v_call: TRBV20-1; cdr3_length: 12; clone_size: NA; j_call: TRBJ1-1; cdr3_nt: TGCAGTGCTAGTACAGGGTTCACTGAAGCTTTCTTT; cdr3_aa: CSASTGFTEAFF
d_call: TRBD2; v_call: TRBV19; cdr3_length: 13; clone_size: NA; j_call: TRBJ2-5; cdr3_nt: TGTGCCAGTAAAGGGACTATGGAAGAGACCCAGTACTTC; cdr3_aa: CASKGTMEETQYF
d_call: NA; v_call: TRBV6-2/TRBV6-3; cdr3_length: 15; clone_size: NA; j_call: TRBJ1-1; cdr3_nt: TGTGCCAGCAGTTACTCGGGGCCAAGGGGGACTGAAGCTTTCTTT; cdr3_aa: CASSYSGPRGTEAFF
d_call: NA; v_call: TRBV15; cdr3_length: 13; clone_size: NA; j_call: TRBJ2-7; cdr3_nt: TGTGCCACCAGCGGGGCAAGGACCTACGAGCAGTACTTC; cdr3_aa: CATSGARTYEQYF